This T cell receptor beta chain was sequenced in a study of cytomegalovirus exposure and HLA in healthy donors. On the study more broadly: Per a later analysis, the 550 to 850 first-cohort and 120 or so validation repertoires shared one platform.

Comment on this clone: Antigen: not known. The same CDR3 arises from other DNA sequences in this sample as well.

Overall study results and limits: Rare sequences made up most TCRs, while some public TCRs were found in many donors. The study flagged some 170 TCR beta chains as cytomegalovirus-associated.

The CDR3 consists of 16 residues. The germline CDR1 and CDR2 sequences are MGHDK and SYGVNS. The J segment lost 5 bases and the V segment lost 3 bases, leaving 6 bases of the junction unmatched. The data were produced by immunoSEQ multiplex PCR, yet TCRdb's version contains in-frame clones alone and is incomplete. This sample yields fewer than 150,000 clones, of which about 83% are seen a single time; roughly 5.3% belongs to the top ten. The chain employs TRBV25-1 and TRBJ1-6, with 8 positions matching TRBD1. Material: PBMCs. The receptor was derived from a man between 18 and 29 years old in good health and CMV-seronegative. The CDR3 bases are TGTGCCAGCAGTGACCCCGGGACAGGCCATAATTCACCCCTCCACTTT. Its protein product is CASSDPGTGHNSPLHF. The variable domain in full, completed from reference TRBV25-1 and TRBJ1-6, reads EADIYQTPRYLVIGTGKKITLECSQTMGHDKMYWYQQDPGMELHLIHYSYGVNSTEKGDLSSESTVSRIRTEHFPLTLESARPSHTSQYLCASSDPGTGHNSPLHFGNGTRLTVT.